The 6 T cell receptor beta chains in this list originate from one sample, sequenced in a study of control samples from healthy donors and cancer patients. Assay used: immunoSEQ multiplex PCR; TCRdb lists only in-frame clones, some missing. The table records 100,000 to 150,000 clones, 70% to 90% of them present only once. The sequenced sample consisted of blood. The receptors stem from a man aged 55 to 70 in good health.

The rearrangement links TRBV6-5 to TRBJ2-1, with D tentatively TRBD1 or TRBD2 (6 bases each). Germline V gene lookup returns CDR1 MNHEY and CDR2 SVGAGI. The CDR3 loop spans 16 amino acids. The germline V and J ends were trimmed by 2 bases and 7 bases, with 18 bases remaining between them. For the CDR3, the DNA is TGTGCCAGCAGTTACGGAGGGGGGTCGTTAAGGAATGAGCAGTTCTTC. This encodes CASSYGGGSLRNEQFF.

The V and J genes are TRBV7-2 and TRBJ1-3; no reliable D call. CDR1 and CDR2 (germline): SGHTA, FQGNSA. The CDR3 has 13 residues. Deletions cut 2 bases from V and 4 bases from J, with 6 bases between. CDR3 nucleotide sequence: TGTGCCAGCAGCTTATATCCGGGAAACACCATATATTTT. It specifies CASSLYPGNTIYF.

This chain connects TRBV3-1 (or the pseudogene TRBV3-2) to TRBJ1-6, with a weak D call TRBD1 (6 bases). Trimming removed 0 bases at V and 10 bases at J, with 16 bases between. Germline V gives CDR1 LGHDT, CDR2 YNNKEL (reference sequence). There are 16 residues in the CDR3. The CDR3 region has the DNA TGTGCCAGCAGCCAAGAAAGCGGGGGCGGGGGATCACCCCTCCACTTT. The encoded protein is CASSQESGGGGSPLHF.

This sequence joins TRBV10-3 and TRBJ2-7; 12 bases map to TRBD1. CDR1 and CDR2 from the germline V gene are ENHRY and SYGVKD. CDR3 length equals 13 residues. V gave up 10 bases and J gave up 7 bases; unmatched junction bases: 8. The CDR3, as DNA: TGTGCCACCACCGGGACAGGGGGCTGGGAGCAGTACTTC. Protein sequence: CATTGTGGWEQYF.

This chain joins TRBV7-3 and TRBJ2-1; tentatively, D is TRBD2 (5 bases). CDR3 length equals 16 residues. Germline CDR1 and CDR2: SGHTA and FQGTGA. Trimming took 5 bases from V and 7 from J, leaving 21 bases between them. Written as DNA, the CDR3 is TGTGCCAGCAGCCCCCGCGGTGGACTCCTAAATAATGAGCAGTTCTTC. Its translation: CASSPRGGLLNNEQFF.

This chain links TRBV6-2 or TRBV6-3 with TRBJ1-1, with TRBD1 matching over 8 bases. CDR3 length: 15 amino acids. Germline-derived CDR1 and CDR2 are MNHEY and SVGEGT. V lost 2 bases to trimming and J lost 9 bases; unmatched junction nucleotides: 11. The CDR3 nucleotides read TGTGCCAGCAGTTACGCCCCTCGTACAGGGGGACAAGCTTTCTTT. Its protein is CASSYAPRTGGQAFF.